This T cell receptor beta chain was sequenced for a study of response to subunit inactivated influenza vaccine. General observations from the study: Each seasonal influenza vaccination, the authors suggested, recruits few new T cells.

Per the germline V gene, CDR1 is SGHTA and CDR2 is FQGNSA. CDR3 length: 16 residues. V was cut by 1 base and J by 7 bases, with 14 bases left in between. This clonotype turned up a few times. Its specificity is unknown. A single record per CDR3 protein comes from TCRdb applying MiXCR to the RT-PCR reads. The table shows about 800,000 distinct CDR3 sequences, with 21% occurring only once. The J gene is TRBJ1-6, the V gene TRBV7-2; no firm D call. The TCR comes from a man between 50 and 59 years old who received an inactivated influenza vaccine. This sample comprised PBMCs from blood, obtained 4 to 6 days after vaccination. The CDR3 sequence is CASSLGGVALNSPLHF. The CDR3 nucleotides read TGTGCCAGCAGCTTAGGTGGAGTGGCTCTGAATTCACCCCTCCACTTT.